Listed below are T cell receptor beta chains from one sample, sequenced in a study of response to subunit inactivated influenza vaccine. One entry per CDR3 protein, called by TCRdb with MiXCR from the RT-PCR reads. The data contain under 950,000 distinct CDR3 sequences, 20% to 25% of them seen just once; the ten biggest clones take up 9.5% to 13%. Source: PBMCs from blood, taken less than 6 days after vaccination. The receptors were sampled from a man in his forties or fifties who received an inactivated influenza vaccine. CDR3s include the opening cysteine and the closing phenylalanine or tryptophan. The D gene is left open where the match is weak. Size is omitted from some rows. Given values are once, few, many or a class for expanded clones.

D gene	V gene	clone size	J gene	CDR3 protein	CDR3 DNA
TRBD1	TRBV4-2	few	TRBJ1-1	CASSQASTGEIVAEAFF	TGTGCCAGCAGCCAAGCTAGCACAGGGGAAATTGTCGCTGAAGCTTTCTTT
TRBD1	TRBV28	few	TRBJ1-5	CASSSGQGITSNQPQHF	TGTGCCAGCAGTTCTGGACAGGGGATTACTAGCAATCAGCCCCAGCATTTT
TRBD2	TRBV24-1	NA	TRBJ2-1	CATSDVGLAGSYNEQFF	TGTGCCACCAGTGATGTGGGACTAGCGGGCTCCTACAATGAGCAGTTCTTC
TRBD1	TRBV5-5	few	TRBJ2-2	CASSFGQGARGELFF	TGTGCCAGCAGCTTCGGACAGGGGGCTCGCGGGGAGCTGTTTTTT
TRBD2	TRBV7-9	NA	TRBJ2-1	CARPSGRYNEQFF	TGTGCGCGGCCTAGCGGACGTTACAATGAGCAGTTCTTC
TRBD2	TRBV4-2	few	TRBJ2-1	CASSPRLAEYNEQFF	TGTGCCAGCAGCCCCAGACTAGCGGAATACAATGAGCAGTTCTTC
NA	TRBV7-2	many	TRBJ1-1	CASSLARGTEAFF	TGTGCCAGCAGCTTAGCGCGGGGCACTGAAGCTTTCTTT
NA	TRBV7-6	few	TRBJ1-1	CASSRPPGPGPTEAFF	TGTGCCAGCAGCCGCCCACCGGGACCTGGCCCGACTGAAGCTTTCTTT
NA	TRBV10-3	NA	TRBJ2-2	CAAGEKSPGELFF	TGTGCCGCAGGCGAAAAGTCGCCCGGGGAGCTGTTTTTT
TRBD1	TRBV5-1	few	TRBJ2-1	CASSLVPGQVVSYNEQFF	TGCGCCAGCAGCTTGGTCCCCGGACAGGTCGTCTCCTACAATGAGCAGTTCTTC
NA	TRBV7-2	NA	TRBJ2-1	CASSLRGAGTHNEQFF	TGTGCCAGCAGCTTAAGGGGTGCAGGGACCCACAATGAGCAGTTCTTC
TRBD2	TRBV20-1	NA	TRBJ2-5	CSARSVAGGQETQYF	TGCAGTGCTAGATCGGTAGCGGGGGGGCAAGAGACCCAGTACTTC
TRBD1	TRBV6-2/TRBV6-3	NA	TRBJ2-7	CASSHGTGNPYEQYF	TGTGCCAGCAGTCACGGGACAGGGAACCCCTACGAGCAGTACTTC
NA	TRBV6-2/TRBV6-3	many	TRBJ1-1	CASSYSRFTQTILMNTEAFF	TGTGCCAGCAGTTACAGTCGATTTACGCAGACTATCCTCATGAACACTGAAGCTTTCTTT
NA	TRBV28	NA	TRBJ2-7	CASKGVMTSYEQYF	TGTGCCAGCAAGGGGGTTATGACGTCCTACGAGCAGTACTTC
TRBD2	TRBV7-2	NA	TRBJ2-3	CASSPRIAGGADTQYF	TGTGCCAGCAGCCCCCGAATAGCGGGGGGTGCAGATACGCAGTATTTT
NA	TRBV12-3/TRBV12-4	NA	TRBJ1-5	CASSPWNQPQHF	TGTGCCAGCAGTCCCTGGAATCAGCCCCAGCATTTT
TRBD1	TRBV15	few	TRBJ2-7	CATSRQGNYEQYF	TGTGCCACCAGCCGACAGGGAAACTACGAGCAGTACTTC
TRBD2	TRBV7-2	few	TRBJ2-5	CASSLTSGGVNQETQYF	TGTGCCAGCAGCTTAACTAGCGGGGGGGTTAACCAAGAGACCCAGTACTTC
NA	TRBV20-1	NA	TRBJ2-7	CSARDQTALSYEQYF	TGCAGTGCTAGAGATCAGACAGCGCTCTCCTACGAGCAGTACTTC
NA	TRBV29-1	few	TRBJ2-5	CSVAGRGVYETQYF	TGCAGCGTTGCGGGCAGGGGGGTCTATGAGACCCAGTACTTC
TRBD1	TRBV6-2/TRBV6-3	NA	TRBJ2-7	CASSRNPGQVSYEQYF	TGTGCCAGCAGTCGCAACCCCGGACAGGTCTCCTACGAGCAGTACTTC
TRBD2	TRBV6-2/TRBV6-3	NA	TRBJ2-7	CASSSAPGLAGDTLGHF	TGTGCCAGTAGCTCCGCACCGGGACTAGCGGGGGACACCCTCGGGCACTTC
NA	TRBV12-3/TRBV12-4	NA	TRBJ2-2	CASSFKVRANGELFF	TGTGCCAGCAGTTTTAAAGTGAGGGCCAACGGGGAGCTGTTTTTT
NA	TRBV5-1	NA	TRBJ2-6	CATRGGANVLTF	TGCGCCACCCGAGGGGGGGCCAACGTCCTGACTTTC
NA	TRBV11-2	NA	TRBJ2-1	CASSFTGEQFF	TGTGCCAGCAGCTTTACGGGTGAGCAGTTCTTC
NA	TRBV4-1	few	TRBJ2-7	CASSQGRQSTYEQYF	TGCGCCAGCAGCCAAGGACGACAGAGTACCTACGAGCAGTACTTC
NA	TRBV5-1	NA	TRBJ1-6	CASSLDGSSYNSPLHF	TGCGCCAGCAGCTTGGACGGGAGCTCCTATAATTCACCCCTCCACTTT
NA	TRBV12-3/TRBV12-4	few	TRBJ2-7	CASRSPVWPYEQYF	TGTGCCAGCAGAAGTCCCGTGTGGCCCTACGAGCAGTACTTC
NA	TRBV7-9	NA	TRBJ2-7	CASSSSSTTVFYEQYF	TGTGCCAGCAGCTCATCCTCTACGACAGTTTTCTACGAGCAGTACTTC
NA	TRBV12-3/TRBV12-4	NA	TRBJ2-7	CASSFEEYYEQYF	TGTGCCAGCAGTTTCGAGGAGTACTACGAGCAGTACTTC